One TCR beta chain is described in this entry. Authors' methods: By means of reference gene primer amplification, nucleated cell counts were estimated. Only in-frame clones appear in the TCRdb table, and some are missing; sequencing was by immunoSEQ multiplex PCR. Clonal size and the V and J genes are those of that table, whereas D and trimming came from the DNA. The data show roughly 120,000 clones, approximately 80% seen once. CDR1 is DFQATT and CDR2 is SNEGSKA in the germline V gene (reference sequence). This CDR3 comprises 11 residues. Deletions cut 1 base from V and 14 bases from J, with 12 bases between. The data derive from a study of blood T cell repertoires in COVID-19. At the level of the study: PBMCs, B-cell-depleted T cells, or T cells provided the cDNA or gDNA that made up the material.

Sequenced material: peripheral blood. The source is a man aged 70 or older with acute or convalescent COVID-19. V is TRBV20-1 and J is TRBJ2-1, with D possibly TRBD2 on 5 matching bases. The CDR3, as DNA: TGCAGTGCTAGAGCGAGGGCTGAAGAGTTCTTC. Translating it yields CSARARAEEFF.